This T cell receptor (beta chain) was identified in a study of T cell repertoires in cytomegalovirus infection. Overall study: Public TCR beta signatures were indicative of both CMV infection and a matching HLA type.

The CDR3 has 17 residues. V was pared by 4 bases and J by 2 bases, with 18 bases between. CDR1 and CDR2 from the germline V gene are LGHNA and YSLEER. Whole-study findings and limits: People with CMV and the relevant HLA were identified by cumulative public TCR beta family frequency. Dominating the ex vivo response were TCR beta clonotypes that were CMV-specific and HLA-C-restricted.

TCRdb re-derived calls from the reads in MiXCR, one entry per CDR3 protein. The table lists 250,000 or so distinct CDR3 sequences, over 8% of them singletons. A note on this clonotype: The antigen remains unidentified.

Sequencing used PBMCs. This chain connects TRBV4-3 to TRBJ2-4; tentatively, D is TRBD2 (5 bases). The TCR comes from a human donor in good health (CMV status not recorded). Some clones in this sample may be carry-over from other donors' samples. The CDR3 loop is CASSREVGRVSKNIQYF. CDR3 bases: TGCGCCAGCAGCCGGGAAGTAGGGCGGGTCTCCAAAAACATTCAGTACTTC.